Shown below are 5 T cell receptor beta chains from a single sample sequenced in a study of Graves' ophthalmopathy and Graves' hyperthyroidism listed by TCRdb under 2018. For sequencing, an Illumina HiSeq 2000 was employed. TCR beta CDR3 regions were amplified from RNA transcripts for repertoire sequencing. The first round was an RT-PCR using HTBI primers with the Qiagen OneStep RT-PCR kit, and this first round was followed by a second-round multiplex PCR, then size selection and purification. TCRdb itself trimmed the public reads at Q25 with fastp, ran MiXCR and retained productive beta chains. CDR3 protein duplicates are merged, each entry listing the most common genes and DNA. The sample table holds 500,000 to 600,000 distinct CDR3 sequences, of which under 40% were seen once. Roughly 4.5% of the sample belongs to the ten largest clones. Sequencing was carried out using peripheral blood or thyroid tissue (not recorded which). These receptors were collected from an adult man with Graves' hyperthyroidism.

Points on this clonotype: A read error is likely, as this CDR3 ends without the conserved phenylalanine or tryptophan. The genes are TRBV5-1 and TRBJ2-2; 9 positions match TRBD1. V shed 0 bases, J shed 6 bases, and the junction held 6 bases outside the gene matches. Germline values: CDR1 SGHRS, CDR2 YFSETQ. The CDR3 has 16 residues. The DNA of the CDR3 is TGCGCCAGCAGCTTGGCAGGGGGACAGGGATCCGGGGAGCTGTTTTCT. It codes for CASSLAGGQGSGELFS.

There are many counts of this clonotype. This chain joins TRBV10-3 and TRBJ1-2; unclear D gene. The CDR3 contains 15 residues. Germline CDR1 ENHRY, CDR2 SYGVKD. V gave up 2 bases and J gave up 4 bases, with 14 bases separating them. CDR3 residues: CAISEADGLGYGYTF. CDR3 nucleotides: TGTGCCATCAGTGAGGCGGACGGATTGGGCTATGGCTACACCTTC.

This clonotype has more than one count but fewer than ten. V and J are TRBV19 and TRBJ1-2; 8 bases are shared with TRBD1. CDR3 size: 15 residues. V was clipped by 4 bases and J by 2 bases; unmatched bases: 6. Germline CDR1 and CDR2: LNHDA and SQIVND (reference sequence). The CDR3 DNA follows: TGTGCCAGTAGTACAAACAGGGGGACCAACTATGGCTACACCTTC. Encoded protein: CASSTNRGTNYGYTF.

This clonotype was observed at least ten times. This chain connects TRBV7-9 to TRBJ2-6; no clear D. The CDR3 has 15 amino acids. Between the trimmed V and J ends, which lost 5 bases and 0 bases, there was a span of 8 bases. Germline CDR1 SEHNR, CDR2 FQNEAQ (reference sequence). The CDR3 region has the DNA TGTGCCAGCAGCCCCCTTATCTCTGGGGCCAACGTCCTGACTTTC. Translation gives CASSPLISGANVLTF.

This clonotype was observed many times. This chain connects TRBV2 to TRBJ2-5; 7 bases match TRBD2. CDR1 and CDR2 (germline): SNHLY, FYNNEI. V shed 1 base and J 5 bases; nucleotides not matched to a gene: 4. The CDR3 contains 14 residues. CDR3 residues: CASSEVPAGETQYF. The CDR3 DNA reads as TGTGCCAGCAGTGAAGTCCCAGCGGGGGAGACCCAGTACTTC. The full variable domain, in which reference TRBV2 and TRBJ2-5 provide the parts outside the CDR3, is EPEVTQTPSHQVTQMGQEVILRCVPISNHLYFYWYRQILGQKVEFLVSFYNNEISEKSEIFDDQFSVERPDGSNFTLKIRSTKLEDSAMYFCASSEVPAGETQYFGPGTRLLVL.